The rows below give T cell receptor beta chains drawn from one sample of a study of metastatic and nonmetastatic thyroid tumors. TCRdb reprocessed the PCR reads via MiXCR. The sample holds around 40,000 clones, 15% to 20% seen once. The sample taken for sequencing was blood. The origin of the receptors is a male donor with papillary thyroid cancer or a benign thyroid nodule (not recorded which). Some clones in this sample may be carry-over from other donors' samples. Both conserved end residues are part of each CDR3. D genes are given only for firm matches. Rows may omit the clone size; those that give it use once, few, many or a size class.

V gene	clone size	D gene	J gene	CDR3 DNA	CDR3 protein
TRBV10-3	many	TRBD1	TRBJ1-5	TGTGCCATCAGTGAGTGGGGACAGGACGATCAGCCCCAGCATTTT	CAISEWGQDDQPQHF
TRBV19	many	NA	TRBJ1-4	TGTGCCAGTAGTGTCGTAGGGTCCGGACGTGAAAAACTGTTTTTT	CASSVVGSGREKLFF
TRBV10-3	many	TRBD1	TRBJ2-1	TGTGCCATCAGTGAGGAGGGACAGGGATATGAGCAGTTCTTC	CAISEEGQGYEQFF
TRBV10-3	many	TRBD2	TRBJ2-3	TGTGCCATCAAACCGGGACTAGCGGGCACAGATACGCAGTATTTT	CAIKPGLAGTDTQYF
TRBV7-2	many	TRBD2	TRBJ2-1	TGTGCCAGCAGATCAGGACTAGCGGATGGCAATGAGCAGTTCTTC	CASRSGLADGNEQFF
TRBV20-1	NA	NA	TRBJ1-5	TGCAGTGCCCGAGTTTTGGGGTATGATAGCAATCAGCCCCAGCATTTT	CSARVLGYDSNQPQHF
TRBV27	NA	NA	TRBJ2-5	TGTGCCAGCAGTTTAGGTCTAGCGTGGGAGCAAGAGACCCAGTCCTTC	CASSLGLAWEQETQSF
TRBV10-3	NA	NA	TRBJ2-1	TGTGCCATCAGTGGGGAAACCGGGGCGAGCGGCGATGAGCAGTTCTTC	CAISGETGASGDEQFF
TRBV12-5	many	TRBD2	TRBJ2-5	TGTGCTAGTGGTGACCCGGTTAGTAGCGGGAAGGAAGAGACCCAGTACTTC	CASGDPVSSGKEETQYF
TRBV5-5	NA	NA	TRBJ2-7	TGTGCCAGCAGCAACGATGGGTTAAAGCAGTACTTC	CASSNDGLKQYF
TRBV5-1	NA	NA	TRBJ1-6	TGCGCCAGCAGCTCGTACAGTGAAAGCTCCTATAATTCACCTCTCCACTTT	CASSSYSESSYNSPLHF
TRBV14	NA	NA	TRBJ2-7	TGTGCCAGCAGCCGACCTGGACTCGGGTACGAGCAGTACTTC	CASSRPGLGYEQYF
TRBV7-2	NA	NA	TRBJ1-5	TGTGCCAGCAGCCAACCGGGCGGCAATAAGCCCGAGCATTTT	CASSQPGGNKPEHF
TRBV29-1	many	NA	TRBJ2-5	TGCAGCGTTGAAGAGGGTTCAGGGGCGCAAGAGACCCAGTACTTC	CSVEEGSGAQETQYF
TRBV28	medium-sized	NA	TRBJ2-7	TGTGCCAGCAGTTTAGTTTTGGCAGCCCCTGTCCCTCACGAGCAGTACTTC	CASSLVLAAPVPHEQYF
TRBV6-1	medium-sized	TRBD2	TRBJ2-7	TGTGCCAGCAGTCCAGGTGAAGCGGGAGGGGGCTACGAGCAGTACTTC	CASSPGEAGGGYEQYF
TRBV5-4	few	NA	TRBJ2-1	TGTGCCAGCAGCTTGGACTTTAGCGGATCGGTGTTCTTC	CASSLDFSGSVFF
TRBV3-1	many	NA	TRBJ1-4	TGTGCCAGCAGCCAAGACATGGGCAACGAAAAACTGTTTTTT	CASSQDMGNEKLFF
TRBV30	NA	NA	TRBJ1-2	TGTGCCTGGAGGGGCACCCACTATGGCTACACCTTC	CAWRGTHYGYTF
TRBV12-3/TRBV12-4	many	NA	TRBJ2-7	TGTGCCAGCAGTTTATTGGGACGGGACGAGCAGTACTTC	CASSLLGRDEQYF